This is a list of T cell receptor beta chains from one sample in a study of T cells after yellow fever vaccination. MiXCR, applied by TCRdb to the 5' RACE reads, yields one record per CDR3 protein. The sample holds about 74,000 distinct CDR3 sequences, approximately 7% seen once. This sample comprised CD8+ T cells sorted from PBMCs, obtained about 5 days after the first yellow fever vaccination. The source is a man between 18 and 35 years old who received the YFV17D yellow fever vaccine. Both conserved end residues are part of each CDR3. A D gene is named only where the DNA matches it firmly. A row's size may be missing; if present it is once, few, many or a size class.

TRBV28	NA	TRBD2	TRBJ2-3	CASRKFLAGDLTDTQYF	TGTGCCAGCAGGAAATTCTTAGCGGGGGACCTCACAGATACGCAGTATTTT
TRBV4-1	many	TRBD2	TRBJ2-1	CASFFTWTSVGDEQFF	TGCGCCAGCTTTTTCACGTGGACTAGCGTCGGGGATGAGCAGTTCTTC
TRBV7-9	few	NA	TRBJ1-4	CASSSSLGTPYNEKLFF	TGTGCCAGCAGCTCGTCGCTGGGGACACCTTATAATGAAAAACTGTTTTTT
TRBV6-1	few	TRBD1	TRBJ2-1	CASSGTGQPYNEQFF	TGTGCCAGCAGTGGGACGGGACAGCCCTACAATGAGCAGTTCTTC
TRBV6-1	many	TRBD1	TRBJ2-2	CASPTTRGPNTGELFF	TGTGCCAGCCCAACCACCAGGGGGCCGAACACCGGGGAGCTGTTTTTT
TRBV7-9	few	TRBD1	TRBJ2-2	CASSSGPGTGTGELFF	TGTGCCAGCAGCTCAGGACCCGGGACAGGCACGGGGGAGCTGTTTTTT
TRBV12-3/TRBV12-4	many	NA	TRBJ1-1	CASSHPPEAFF	TGTGCCAGCAGTCACCCCCCCGAAGCTTTCTTT
TRBV7-9	many	TRBD2	TRBJ2-5	CASERGGQETQYF	TGTGCCAGCGAGCGGGGAGGCCAAGAGACCCAGTACTTC
TRBV6-1	few	NA	TRBJ1-2	CASSEGTEYGYTF	TGTGCCAGCAGTGAAGGGACAGAATATGGCTACACCTTC
TRBV4-3	few	NA	TRBJ1-5	CASSQVMGQPQHF	TGCGCCAGCAGCCAAGTAATGGGTCAGCCCCAGCATTTT
TRBV4-1	NA	NA	TRBJ2-3	CASSHGPWGAVHPTSTDTQYF	TGCGCCAGCAGCCACGGGCCCTGGGGGGCCGTCCATCCTACTAGCACAGATACGCAGTATTTT
TRBV4-2	few	TRBD2	TRBJ2-5	CASSQPAGGEETQYF	TGTGCCAGCAGCCAACCGGCGGGGGGGGAAGAGACCCAGTACTTC
TRBV14	many	NA	TRBJ2-1	CASSVSSGREQFF	TGTGCCAGCAGCGTCTCGTCCGGTCGGGAGCAGTTCTTC
TRBV7-9	few	TRBD2	TRBJ2-5	CASSFLAGQQETQYF	TGTGCCAGCAGCTTCCTAGCGGGGCAACAAGAGACCCAGTACTTC
TRBV29-1	NA	NA	TRBJ2-7	CSVGGLYEQYF	TGCAGCGTTGGGGGGCTTTACGAGCAGTACTTC
TRBV12-3/TRBV12-4	few	NA	TRBJ2-1	CASSLTDSGNEQFF	TGTGCCAGCAGTTTGACAGACTCGGGGAATGAGCAGTTCTTC